The 3 T cell receptor beta chains below were found in one sample sequenced in a study of shared clonotypes between healthy human individuals. The assay was immunoSEQ multiplex PCR, and TCRdb's table has in-frame clones only and misses some. Here the sample spans more than 2 million clones, 93% being singletons. Only CD45RO-negative cells positively selected for CCR7 counted as naive CD8 cells, so terminally differentiated effector memory CD45RA+ cells were excluded. Sequenced sample: naive CD8+ T cells from PBMCs. Every receptor here comes from a young man in good health. Some clones in this sample may be carry-over from other donors' samples.

The V and J genes are TRBV25-1 and TRBJ2-1; D not certain. The V end lost 6 bases, the J end lost 0 bases, and 15 bases lay between the germline ends. CDR3 size: 16 residues. Germline V gene data show CDR1 as MGHDK and CDR2 as SYGVNS. Written as DNA, the CDR3 is TGTGCCAGCAGACCATTAGGCACGAGCTCCTACAATGAGCAGTTCTTC. This encodes CASRPLGTSSYNEQFF.

V usage is TRBV6-1 and J usage is TRBJ2-1; TRBD2 matches 7 bases. Trimming at V came to 4 bases and at J to 1 base, leaving 10 bases not matched to a gene. The CDR3 has 17 amino acids. Germline V gene lookup returns CDR1 MNHNS and CDR2 SASEGT. CDR3 sequence: CASSGEGSRRSYNEQFF. CDR3 in DNA: TGTGCCAGCAGTGGGGAGGGGAGCCGAAGATCCTACAATGAGCAGTTCTTC.

The chain recombines TRBV4-1 with TRBJ2-3; D gene uncertain. Trimming shortened V by 3 bases and J by 2 bases, and 15 bases separated the two germline ends. This CDR3 has 16 amino acids. Germline CDR1 is MGHRA and CDR2 is YSYEKL. CDR3 coding DNA: TGCGCCAGCAGCCACCCCCGGCTAGGGTCCACAGATACGCAGTATTTT. Protein product: CASSHPRLGSTDTQYF.